This T cell receptor (beta chain) came from a study of blood T cell repertoires in COVID-19. The overall study: T cells, B-cell-depleted T cells, or PBMCs provided the cDNA or gDNA that served as material.

CDR1 is SGHRS, CDR2 YFSETQ, per germline. The germline V and J ends were trimmed by 0 bases and 14 bases, with 12 bases remaining between them. CDR3 length equals 12 residues. Using immunoSEQ multiplex PCR, the repertoire was profiled, and TCRdb retains in-frame clones only, with some absent. Among about 290,000 clones listed, around four fifths were seen once. The sample comprised peripheral blood. The chain recombines TRBV5-1 with TRBJ2-1; perhaps TRBD2 as D (5 bases). This clonotype originated in a woman in her 50s with active or convalescent COVID-19. Here the CDR3 reads CASSLAGLGKFF. The CDR3 DNA reads TGCGCCAGCAGCTTGGCCGGACTGGGGAAGTTCTTC.